The 18 T cell receptor beta chains in this list originate from one sample, sequenced in a study of blood T cells in healthy people across ages. Sample-barcoded 5' priming and a J-beta primer mix drove a second PCR of 7 to 11 cycles. TCRdb redid the calling of the 5' RACE reads with MiXCR, one entry per CDR3 protein. The repertoire has around 1,800,000 distinct CDR3 sequences, 30% to 40% of them found once; the top ten carry under 30%. Sequencing was carried out using blood. The receptor set was obtained from a human donor in good health.

The chain uses TRBV12-3 or TRBV12-4 and TRBJ2-3; 9 bases map to TRBD1. The ends lost 4 bases at V and 6 bases at J; junction bases unmatched: 8. The CDR3 has 15 residues. CDR3 sequence: CASSSPDRGLDTQYF. In DNA form, the CDR3 reads TGTGCCAGCAGTTCCCCTGACAGGGGGTTGGATACGCAGTATTTT.

This clonotype has a handful of counts. The V and J genes are TRBV12-5 and TRBJ2-5; D unclear. With 7 bases removed from V and 0 bases from J, the gap between germline ends came to 12 bases. Germline V lookup: CDR1 LGHNT, CDR2 FRNRAP. CDR3 size: 14 residues. Written as DNA, the CDR3 is TGTGCTAGTGCCAAATCTATGTACCAAGAGACCCAGTACTTC. Translation gives CASAKSMYQETQYF.

This clonotype has just a few counts. This chain joins TRBV25-1 and TRBJ1-2; TRBD1 agrees at 7 bases. V lost 0 bases and J lost 6; bases outside the gene matches: 7. The CDR3 length is 15 residues. Germline assignment: CDR1 MGHDK and CDR2 SYGVNS. The CDR3 protein is CASSEYRGDSNGYTF. Here the CDR3 DNA reads TGTGCCAGCAGTGAATATAGAGGGGACAGCAATGGCTACACCTTC.

This clonotype was found a few times. This chain links TRBV10-3 with TRBJ2-5; 10 bases are a match to TRBD2. The germline V gene has CDR1 ENHRY and CDR2 SYGVKD. This CDR3 has 15 amino acids. With 3 bases clipped from V and 5 bases from J, the junction kept 6 bases outside the gene matches. This CDR3 is CAISDEAGGRETQYF. The CDR3 DNA reads TGTGCCATCAGTGATGAAGCGGGGGGGCGTGAGACCCAGTACTTC.

This chain links TRBV20-1 with TRBJ1-2; TRBD1 agrees at 8 bases. With V trimmed by 0 bases and J by 13 bases, 13 bases remained unmatched. Germline V gene sequence: CDR1 DFQATT, CDR2 SNEGSKA (reference sequence). The CDR3 runs 14 residues. CDR3: CSAREGGGQGPFTF. In nucleotides, the CDR3 is TGCAGTGCTAGAGAAGGCGGTGGACAGGGCCCTTTCACCTTC.

The genes are TRBV4-3 and TRBJ1-2, with D possibly matching TRBD1 (5 bases). CDR3 length: 16 residues. V was cut by 0 bases and J by 4 bases, with 15 bases left in between. The germline V gene encodes CDR1 LGHNA and CDR2 YSLEER. The CDR3 spells CASSQDQFQGAYGYTF. DNA of the CDR3: TGCGCCAGCAGCCAAGATCAATTCCAGGGCGCCTATGGCTACACCTTC.

V and J are TRBV15 and TRBJ1-1, with 7 bases lining up with TRBD1. Germline assignment: CDR1 LNHNV and CDR2 YYDKDF (reference sequence). The CDR3 totals 14 residues. The V gene end was trimmed by 5 bases and the J gene end by 7 bases; junction bases not matched to a gene: 10. The CDR3 loop reads CATSGGQQPGEAFF. For the CDR3, the DNA is TGTGCCACCAGCGGGGGACAGCAGCCGGGTGAAGCTTTCTTT.

The V and J genes are TRBV20-1 and TRBJ2-3; 8 bases fit TRBD1. The CDR3 extends over 15 amino acids. From germline, CDR1 is DFQATT and CDR2 SNEGSKA (reference sequence). The J segment lost 4 bases and the V segment lost 0 bases, leaving 6 bases of the junction unmatched. The CDR3 loop reads CSARDTGTGSDTQYF. DNA for the CDR3: TGCAGTGCTAGAGATACCGGGACAGGTTCAGATACGCAGTATTTT.

The chain employs TRBV4-3 and TRBJ1-2; D perhaps matches TRBD1 (5 bases). From germline, CDR1 is LGHNA and CDR2 YSLEER. This CDR3 has 14 residues. V dropped 0 bases and J dropped 9 bases, with 14 bases sitting between them. This CDR3 reads CASSQDAGSFSYTF. The CDR3 bases are TGCGCCAGCAGCCAAGATGCAGGGTCGTTCAGCTACACCTTC.

This clonotype was seen only once. V is TRBV7-9 and J is TRBJ1-2; maybe TRBD1 (5 bases). CDR1 is SEHNR and CDR2 is FQNEAQ in the germline V gene (reference sequence). The CDR3 loop spans 14 amino acids. V was clipped by 5 bases and J by 4 bases, with 14 bases between them. Here the CDR3 DNA reads TGTGCCAGCAGCCCCTCTGACAGACTCTATGGCTACACCTTC. It specifies CASSPSDRLYGYTF.

The V and J genes are TRBV4-3 and TRBJ2-5; D gene ambiguous. Trimming removed 4 bases from V and 5 bases from J, with 14 bases in between. Germline CDR1 reads LGHNA; CDR2 reads YSLEER. The CDR3 runs 14 residues. In DNA form, the CDR3 reads TGCGCCAGCAGCCCCCAGAACAGAAGGGAGACCCAGTACTTC. This codes for CASSPQNRRETQYF.

The rearrangement uses TRBV12-3 or TRBV12-4 and TRBJ2-7, with TRBD1 identical over 8 bases. CDR3 size: 15 residues. The V and J ends lost 6 bases and 1 base, in that order; junction bases with no gene match: 8. The DNA of the CDR3 is TGTGCCAGCAGGACGGCGCAGGGGGCTTCCTACGAGCAGTACTTC. It yields the protein CASRTAQGASYEQYF.

This clonotype was detected only a few times. This chain joins TRBV19 and TRBJ2-7; the D is unclear. The CDR3 length is 15 residues. The V and J ends lost 0 bases and 0 bases respectively, with 9 bases between them. CDR1 and CDR2 (germline): LNHDA, SQIVND (reference sequence). The CDR3 DNA reads TGTGCCAGTAGTATAGAAAACAGCATCTCCTACGAGCAGTACTTC. Translation gives CASSIENSISYEQYF.

The V call is TRBV6-1, the J call TRBJ2-3, with a tentative D call TRBD1 (5 bases). Trimming removed 9 bases from V and 6 bases from J, with 28 bases in between. The germline V gene has CDR1 MNHNS and CDR2 SASEGT. The CDR3 extends over 17 amino acids. As DNA, the CDR3 is TGTGCCAGTAGACCCCTCTTGACAAGGATCTCAGGGGATACGCAGTATTTT. Protein: CASRPLLTRISGDTQYF.

This clonotype was seen a few times. The rearrangement joins TRBV5-1 to TRBJ1-6, with D unresolved. The germline V and J ends were trimmed by 4 bases and 5 bases, with 10 bases remaining between them. Germline V gene sequence: CDR1 SGHRS, CDR2 YFSETQ. The CDR3 covers 14 residues. The CDR3 region is CASSMARDNSPLHF. CDR3 nucleotides: TGCGCCAGCAGCATGGCACGAGATAATTCACCCCTCCACTTT.

The chain combines TRBV6-1 with TRBJ2-4; no clear D gene. CDR1 is MNHNS and CDR2 is SASEGT in the germline V gene. This CDR3 is built from 14 residues. Trimming shortened V by 5 bases and J by 3 bases, and 11 bases separated the two germline ends. As DNA, the CDR3 is TGTGCCAGCAGTACCTACTTCGACAAAAACATTCAGTACTTC. Protein sequence: CASSTYFDKNIQYF.

The V call is TRBV6-5, the J call TRBJ1-5; D is perhaps TRBD1 (5 bases). This CDR3 is 13 amino acids long. V lost 2 bases and J lost 6, with 8 bases in between. Per the germline V gene, CDR1 is MNHEY and CDR2 is SVGAGI. DNA of the CDR3: TGTGCCAGCAGTTACAGAGGGACTCAGCCCCAGCATTTT. Its protein product is CASSYRGTQPQHF.

The sample holds a few counts of this clonotype. This chain uses TRBV20-1 with TRBJ1-2; 9 positions agree with TRBD1. The germline V gene encodes CDR1 DFQATT and CDR2 SNEGSKA (reference sequence). There are 13 residues in the CDR3. The V segment lost 5 bases and the J segment 4 bases; nucleotides outside the gene matches: 5. CDR3 region: CSAWTGEPYGYTF. As DNA, the CDR3 is TGCAGTGCTTGGACAGGGGAGCCCTATGGCTACACCTTC.